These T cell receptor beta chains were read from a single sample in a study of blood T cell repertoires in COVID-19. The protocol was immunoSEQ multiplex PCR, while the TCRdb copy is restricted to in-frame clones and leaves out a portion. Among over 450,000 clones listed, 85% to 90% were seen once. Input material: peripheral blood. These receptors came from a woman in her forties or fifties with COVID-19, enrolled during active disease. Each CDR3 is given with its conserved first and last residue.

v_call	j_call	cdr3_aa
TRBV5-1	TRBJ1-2	CASSFDRTGYTF
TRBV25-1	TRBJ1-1	CASSEVRDRVEEDTEAFF
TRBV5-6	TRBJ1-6	CASSFRPTGNSPLHF
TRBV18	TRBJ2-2	CASSPIGNTGELFF
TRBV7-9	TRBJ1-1	CASIDRGEPGAFF
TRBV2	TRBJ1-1	CASSSGLTNTEAFF
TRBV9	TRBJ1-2	CASTPDARGMWGYTF
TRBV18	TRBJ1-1	CASSPPRGTMNTEAFF
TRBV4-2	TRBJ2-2	CASSQDTGSGELFF
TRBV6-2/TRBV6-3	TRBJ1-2	CASSAPDRAQLYGYTF
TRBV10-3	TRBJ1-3	CAIMGGETIYF
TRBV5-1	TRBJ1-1	CASSLRTENTEAFF
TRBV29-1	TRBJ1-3	CSVERQLSGNTIYF
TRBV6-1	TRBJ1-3	CASSQTVSGNTIYF
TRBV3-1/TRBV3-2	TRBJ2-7	CASSQGGAYEQYF
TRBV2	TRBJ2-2	CASRQGRIANTGELFF
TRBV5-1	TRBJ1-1	CASSTDRDTEAFF
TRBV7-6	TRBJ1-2	CASSEHGGDSYGYTF
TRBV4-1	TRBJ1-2	CASSQEVGASLYGYTF
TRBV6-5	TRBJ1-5	CASREGQGTNQPQHF
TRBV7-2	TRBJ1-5	CASSPRRDQPQHF
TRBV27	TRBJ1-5	CASSFRNQPQHF
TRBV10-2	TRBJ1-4	CASSPGQRNEKLFF
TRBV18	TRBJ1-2	CASSPGQLYGYTF
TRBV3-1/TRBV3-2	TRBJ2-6	CASSQVGFDRGRYSGANVLTF
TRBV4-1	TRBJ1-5	CASSQDGGPQPDQPQHF
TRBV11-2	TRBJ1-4	CASSLLGLRRGEKLFF
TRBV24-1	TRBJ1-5	CATRRRECNQPQHF